Each of the 25 T cell receptor beta chains below was sequenced from the same sample in a study of T cells in Graves' hyperthyroidism and ophthalmopathy. TCR beta CDR3 regions were amplified from RNA transcripts. When the TCR CDR3 underwent first-round RT-PCR, the HTBI primer set was used. Each CDR3 protein gets one entry after TCRdb re-called the multiplex PCR reads with MiXCR. The sample includes 540,000 or so distinct CDR3 sequences, 15% to 18% of them seen just once. The specimen sequenced was blood. The receptor source for this set is a woman aged 25 to 39 with Graves' hyperthyroidism.

V gene TRBV6-2 or TRBV6-3 combines with J gene TRBJ2-1; D is uncertain. The germline V gene encodes CDR1 MNHEY and CDR2 SVGEGT. V was cut by 6 bases and J by 8 bases, with 14 bases left in between. The CDR3 contains 13 residues. CDR3 sequence reads: CASSKFRKDEQFF. In nucleotides, the CDR3 is TGTGCCAGCAGCAAGTTCCGGAAGGATGAGCAGTTCTTC.

Only a few counts were recorded for this clonotype. This chain joins TRBV20-1 and TRBJ2-3; 13 nucleotides line up with TRBD2. CDR3 length equals 15 residues. CDR1 and CDR2 from the germline V gene are DFQATT and SNEGSKA (reference sequence). Losses at the gene ends were 7 bases for V and 3 bases for J; bases not matched to a gene: 7. DNA for the CDR3: TGCAGTGACACGGGACTAGCGGGACCGACAGATACGCAGTATTTT. It yields the protein CSDTGLAGPTDTQYF.

This clonotype was observed many times. The chain joins TRBV5-1 to TRBJ1-5; 7 bases agree with TRBD1. This CDR3 region has 17 residues. V trimming: 0 bases; J trimming: 2 bases; junction bases outside the gene matches: 8. Per germline, CDR1 SGHRS and CDR2 YFSETQ. The CDR3 is CASSLEPGGTGNQPQHF. In DNA form, the CDR3 reads TGCGCCAGCAGCTTGGAGCCAGGGGGTACCGGCAATCAGCCCCAGCATTTT.

This clonotype was recorded at least ten times. V is TRBV18 and J is TRBJ2-1; unclear D gene. Trimming left V 0 bases short and J 2 bases short, with 11 bases between. This CDR3 has 16 residues. CDR1 is KGHSH and CDR2 is LQKENI in the germline V gene. The CDR3 coding sequence is TGTGCCAGCTCACCACCCGGGCAGCAGCCCTACAATGAGCAGTTCTTC. Its protein product is CASSPPGQQPYNEQFF.

Many counts were recorded for this clonotype. The J gene is TRBJ1-1, the V gene TRBV6-2 or TRBV6-3; 7 positions agree with TRBD1. CDR3 size: 14 residues. The germline CDR1 and CDR2 sequences are MNHEY and SVGEGT. V was clipped by 5 bases and J by 4 bases; unmatched bases: 7. The CDR3 bases are TGTGCCAGCAGTAACAGGGGTTTAAGCACTGAAGCTTTCTTT. Translation: CASSNRGLSTEAFF.

At least ten counts were recorded for this clonotype. The rearrangement joins TRBV6-2 or TRBV6-3 to TRBJ2-1; 14 positions agree with TRBD2. Per the germline V gene, CDR1 is MNHEY and CDR2 is SVGEGT. CDR3 length: 18 residues. V was clipped by 5 bases and J by 6 bases; unmatched bases: 12. The CDR3 protein is CASSPRLAGGPGGNEQFF. DNA for the CDR3: TGTGCCAGCAGTCCAAGACTAGCGGGAGGGCCGGGGGGCAATGAGCAGTTCTTC.

This clonotype was picked up many times. V gene TRBV5-1 combines with J gene TRBJ2-3; D call uncertain. Germline-derived CDR1 and CDR2 are SGHRS and YFSETQ. The CDR3 is 15 residues long. V was shortened by 0 bases and J by 0 bases, with 8 bases between the two germline ends. The CDR3 bases are TGCGCCAGCAGCTTGGGCGGATCTAGCACAGATACGCAGTATTTT. It specifies CASSLGGSSTDTQYF. The whole variable domain, filled in from reference TRBV5-1 and TRBJ2-3, reads KAGVTQTPRYLIKTRGQQVTLSCSPISGHRSVSWYQQTPGQGLQFLFEYFSETQRNKGNFPGRFSGRQFSNSRSEMNVSTLELGDSALYLCASSLGGSSTDTQYFGPGTRLTVL.

This clonotype was recorded many times. The chain links TRBV3-1 to TRBJ1-1; no definite D call. The germline V gene encodes CDR1 LGHDT and CDR2 YNNKEL (reference sequence). V shed 2 bases and J shed 1 base, with 5 bases lying between them. This CDR3 spans 13 amino acids. This chain's CDR3 is CASSQPGNTEAFF. DNA of the CDR3: TGTGCCAGCAGCCAACCCGGGAACACTGAAGCTTTCTTT.

This clonotype was detected ten times or more. In DNA form, the CDR3 reads TGTGCCAGCAGCTCGCGACCTAGCGGGGCCTCGGCCGGGGAGCTGTTTTTT. It encodes CASSSRPSGASAGELFF. The chain combines TRBV7-2 with TRBJ2-2; 9 bases fit TRBD2. The germline CDR1 and CDR2 sequences are SGHTA and FQGNSA. The length of the CDR3 is 17 residues. Unmatched junction bases numbered 12, after V lost 4 bases and J lost 6 bases.

This chain uses TRBV4-1 with TRBJ1-2; TRBD1 agrees at 10 bases. The CDR3 is made up of 15 amino acids. The germline V gene has CDR1 MGHRA and CDR2 YSYEKL. J was trimmed by 3 bases and V by 7 bases; bases with no gene match: 8. DNA for the CDR3: TGCGCCAGCAACATTGGGACAGGGGTTGACTATGGCTACACCTTC. Translating it yields CASNIGTGVDYGYTF.

This clonotype was seen ten or more times. J is TRBJ2-7 and V is TRBV30, with unresolved D. CDR1 GTSNPN and CDR2 SVGIG come from the germline V gene (reference sequence). CDR3 size: 11 residues. V shed 6 bases and J shed 2 bases, with 8 bases lying between them. CDR3 sequence (DNA): TGTGCCTGCGGCGCCACCTACGAGCAGTACTTC. Translating gives CACGATYEQYF.

Worth noting for this clonotype: One end of the junction is discordant with germline, which a read error may explain. V is TRBV5-5 and J is TRBJ2-7; the D gene is possibly TRBD1 (5 bases). The CDR3 totals 13 residues. Germline V gives CDR1 SGHKS, CDR2 YYEKEE (reference sequence). The CDR3 nucleotides read TGTGCCTGCAGCCGACAGACGACCTACGAGCAGTACTTC. Its protein product is CACSRQTTYEQYF.

The sample holds many counts of this clonotype. V and J are TRBV27 and TRBJ2-5, with a possible D match to TRBD2 (5 bases). V lost 1 base and J lost 2, with 11 bases in between. The germline gives CDR1 MNHEY, CDR2 SMNVEV (reference sequence). The CDR3 spans 15 residues. In DNA form, the CDR3 reads TGTGCCAGCAGTTTATTAGCGACCGGGCAAGAGACCCAGTACTTC. Translating it yields CASSLLATGQETQYF.

This clonotype appeared a few times. The chain uses TRBV18 and TRBJ2-2; D not resolved. Between the trimmed V and J ends, which lost 1 base and 3 bases, there was a span of 9 bases. Germline V gene data show CDR1 as KGHSH and CDR2 as LQKENI. The CDR3 length is 15 residues. CDR3 in DNA: TGTGCCAGCTCACCACAGGCCCGAGACACCGGGGAGCTGTTTTTT. Protein sequence: CASSPQARDTGELFF.

There are many counts of this clonotype. The chain uses TRBV10-2 and TRBJ1-3; 7 nucleotides agree with TRBD1. Germline assignment: CDR1 WSHSY and CDR2 SAAADI. The CDR3 covers 17 residues. Trimming took 9 bases from V and 0 from J; bases not matched to a gene: 14. CDR3 amino acids: CARAPGQRNISGNTIYF. The CDR3 DNA follows: TGCGCCAGGGCGCCGGGACAGCGAAACATCTCTGGAAACACCATATATTTT.

This clonotype was seen a few times. This chain connects TRBV27 to TRBJ2-1; D gene unclear. The CDR3 covers 14 residues. The V gene lost 3 bases and the J gene lost 6 bases, with 12 bases spanning the gap. The V gene's germline CDR1 is MNHEY and CDR2 SMNVEV (reference sequence). The chain's CDR3 is CASSFPPPGNEQFF. CDR3 in DNA: TGTGCCAGCAGTTTCCCCCCGCCGGGCAATGAGCAGTTCTTC.

This clonotype was seen repeatedly, ten times or more. The V gene is TRBV5-1, the J gene TRBJ2-2, with D perhaps matching TRBD1 or TRBD2 (5 bases each). Germline V gives CDR1 SGHRS, CDR2 YFSETQ. CDR3 length: 16 residues. Trimming took 0 bases from V and 0 from J, leaving 9 bases between them. CDR3 nucleotides: TGCGCCAGCAGCTTGGTTCGGGGCGCGAACACCGGGGAGCTGTTTTTT. Translating it yields CASSLVRGANTGELFF.

CDR3 region: CASSPAPGTDTQYF. Written as DNA, the CDR3 is TGTGCCAGCAGCCCAGCCCCCGGGACAGATACGCAGTATTTT. The chain links TRBV7-9 to TRBJ2-3; no definite D call. The length of the CDR3 is 14 residues. Trimming left V 5 bases short and J 3 bases short, with 12 bases between. Germline V gene sequence: CDR1 SEHNR, CDR2 FQNEAQ (reference sequence).

The chain uses TRBV20-1 and TRBJ2-1; the match to TRBD2 covers 8 bases. Germline V gene sequence: CDR1 DFQATT, CDR2 SNEGSKA (reference sequence). This CDR3 spans 16 amino acids. V lost 6 bases to trimming and J lost 6 bases; unmatched junction nucleotides: 16. Here the CDR3 reads CSAPPLRAGDSNEQFF. The CDR3 DNA reads as TGCAGTGCACCCCCGCTCCGAGCGGGAGATTCCAATGAGCAGTTCTTC.

This clonotype occurred many times. V and J are TRBV7-9 and TRBJ1-1; no clear D gene. This CDR3 has 15 amino acids. Germline V gene data show CDR1 as SEHNR and CDR2 as FQNEAQ (reference sequence). V lost 2 bases and J lost 1, with 11 bases in between. In DNA, the CDR3 is TGTGCCAGCAGCTTATCGGCCAGAACGAACACTGAAGCTTTCTTT. Protein: CASSLSARTNTEAFF.

This clonotype showed up many times. CDR3 in amino acids: CASSYSGRIGTEAFF. CDR3 in DNA: TGTGCCAGCAGTTACTCAGGGCGCATCGGGACCGAAGCTTTCTTT. This chain connects TRBV6-6 to TRBJ1-1; a weak D match, TRBD1 (5 bases). The V and J ends lost 0 bases and 8 bases respectively, with 16 bases between them. The CDR3 runs 15 residues. CDR1 and CDR2 (germline): MNHNY, SVGAGI (reference sequence).

There are many counts of this clonotype. The chain has TRBV7-8 and TRBJ2-5, with D tentatively TRBD1 (5 bases). This CDR3 has 14 residues. CDR1 and CDR2 from the germline V gene are SGHVS and FQNEAQ. V shed 2 bases and J shed 2 bases, with 9 bases lying between them. CDR3 in amino acids: CASSLWAGQETQYF. CDR3 nucleotide sequence: TGTGCCAGCAGCTTATGGGCAGGGCAAGAGACCCAGTACTTC.

This clonotype was detected a few times. Being one base from a much bigger clone, this may be a read error. The V gene is TRBV20-1, the J gene TRBJ2-7; D gene ambiguous. This CDR3 comprises 13 residues. Germline assignment: CDR1 DFQATT and CDR2 SNEGSKA (reference sequence). The V gene lost 1 base and the J gene lost 2 bases, with 9 bases spanning the gap. The CDR3 coding sequence is TGCAGTGCTAGAGCACTACAAACCTACGAGCAGTACTTC. Protein: CSARALQTYEQYF.

The gene calls are TRBV9 and TRBJ2-3; no reliable D call. The ends were cut back, 4 bases at V and 1 base at J, with 10 bases in the middle. This CDR3 is 14 amino acids long. The V gene's germline CDR1 is SGDLS and CDR2 YYNGEE. CDR3 nucleotides: TGTGCCAGCAGCTCAAGGACCCGCACAGATACGCAGTATTTT. This codes for CASSSRTRTDTQYF.

V is TRBV4-2 and J is TRBJ2-1, with 13 bases identical to TRBD2. This CDR3 is 15 amino acids long. Trimming at V came to 2 bases and at J to 8 bases, leaving 3 bases not matched to a gene. Germline V lookup: CDR1 LGHNA, CDR2 YNFKEQ. CDR3 amino acids: CASSQRTSGSYEQFF. CDR3 coding DNA: TGTGCCAGCAGCCAACGGACTAGCGGGAGCTATGAGCAGTTCTTC.